Here is one T cell receptor beta chain with its context. The antigen is undetermined. Libraries were prepared by immunoSEQ multiplex PCR; TCRdb keeps only in-frame clonotypes and omits some of them. The repertoire holds around 120,000 clones, with about 85% as singletons. The data were obtained in a study of T cell responses to AZD1222 COVID-19 vaccine. Germline V gene sequence: CDR1 SGHTA, CDR2 FQGNSA. This CDR3 comprises 13 residues. The V end lost 7 bases, the J end lost 5 bases, and 14 bases lay between the germline ends. Study-wide results and caveats: After the peak T cell response, and only then, were repertoires sampled.

This chain links TRBV7-2 with TRBJ2-5; D gene ambiguous. Sequenced material: peripheral blood, taken on day 0 of AZD1222 vaccination. This TCR was sampled from an adult in good health. CDR3 DNA sequence: TGTGCCAGCACATCGTTCAATGGGGAGACCCAGTACTTC. Translation gives CASTSFNGETQYF.